One sample yielded the 22 T cell receptor beta chains listed below, sequenced in a study of blood T cell repertoires in COVID-19. TCRdb's table, derived via immunoSEQ multiplex PCR, lists solely in-frame clones and lacks some. Among around 190,000 clones listed, around 86% were seen once. Source material: peripheral blood. Receptors originate from a woman in her sixties or seventies with COVID-19, enrolled during active disease.

The gene calls are TRBV7-2 and TRBJ2-3, with a weak D call TRBD2 (6 bases). Trimming left V 10 bases short and J 1 base short, with 15 bases between. This CDR3 contains 14 residues. Germline CDR1 is SGHTA and CDR2 is FQGNSA. CDR3 residues: CATRYSSGTDTQYF. In DNA, the CDR3 is TGTGCCACCCGTTACTCTAGCGGCACAGATACGCAGTATTTT. Supplemented by reference TRBV7-2 and TRBJ2-3, the full variable domain reads GAGVSQSPSNKVTEKGKDVELRCDPISGHTALYWYRQSLGQGLEFLIYFQGNSAPDKSGLPSDRFSAERTGGSVSTLTIQRTQQEDSAVYLCATRYSSGTDTQYFGPGTRLTVL.

The chain is built from TRBV28 and TRBJ1-6, with a possible D match to TRBD1 (5 bases). Between the trimmed V and J ends, which lost 3 bases and 6 bases, there was a span of 12 bases. Germline CDR1 and CDR2: MDHEN and SYDVKM. CDR3 length: 15 residues. The CDR3 spells CASSFFLGLNSPLHF. CDR3 in DNA: TGTGCCAGCAGTTTCTTCTTGGGGCTTAATTCACCCCTCCACTTT.

Remarks on this clone: A read error may produce the germline difference seen at one junction end. The V and J genes are TRBV7-2 and TRBJ1-3; 8 nucleotides align to TRBD1. Germline V lookup: CDR1 SGHTA, CDR2 FQGNSA. The CDR3 is 14 residues long. In DNA form, the CDR3 reads TGTGCCAGCAGCCCCGGGACAGGTTCTCCTCCAAGAGATTTT. This encodes CASSPGTGSPPRDF.

The chain couples TRBV7-2 to TRBJ2-1, with 9 nucleotides matching TRBD2. Germline V gene data show CDR1 as SGHTA and CDR2 as FQGNSA. This CDR3 is built from 15 residues. V lost 6 bases, J lost 2 bases, and 5 bases stayed unmatched. The CDR3 bases are TGTGCCAGCAGGTTTAGCGGGGGACCCTACAATGAGCAGTTCTTC. This gives the protein CASRFSGGPYNEQFF.

The chain combines TRBV30 with TRBJ2-3; D ambiguous. Germline V gene lookup returns CDR1 GTSNPN and CDR2 SVGIG (reference sequence). This CDR3 region has 13 residues. V gave up 0 bases and J gave up 10 bases, with 14 bases separating them. The CDR3 DNA sequence: TGTGCCTGGAGTGTAAGCTGGCTAGAATCGCAGTATTTT. This codes for CAWSVSWLESQYF.

This clone was detected only once. Sequence at one end of the junction differs from germline and may be a read error. This chain connects TRBV18 to TRBJ2-1; TRBD2 matches 8 bases. From germline, CDR1 is KGHSH and CDR2 LQKENI. This CDR3 is 14 amino acids long. The CDR3 loop reads CASSPREGYNEQFF. The DNA for the CDR3 is TGTGCCAGCTCGCCACGGGAGGGTTACAATGAGCAGTTCTTC.

V gene TRBV27 combines with J gene TRBJ1-2, with unresolved D. CDR3 length: 13 amino acids. Trimming cost V 4 bases and J 4 bases, with 10 bases left between them. CDR1 is MNHEY, CDR2 SMNVEV, per germline (reference sequence). In DNA, the CDR3 is TGTGCCAGCAGTTCCCGTAACACCTATGGCTACACCTTC. It is translated as CASSSRNTYGYTF.

The rearrangement links TRBV5-1 to TRBJ1-3, with TRBD1 as a possible D gene (5 bases). The CDR3 extends over 16 amino acids. The germline CDR1 and CDR2 sequences are SGHRS and YFSETQ. Trimming took 0 bases from V and 1 from J, leaving 11 bases between them. CDR3 in DNA: TGCGCCAGCAGCTTGGTCGTTTCAGGGTCTGGAAACACCATATATTTT. Translating gives CASSLVVSGSGNTIYF.

The J gene is TRBJ1-6, the V gene TRBV7-8; 7 bases are shared with TRBD1. The CDR3 runs 14 residues. The V and J ends lost 5 bases and 11 bases, in that order; junction bases with no gene match: 9. Per germline, CDR1 SGHVS and CDR2 FQNEAQ. The CDR3 protein is CASSLKGAPTPLHF. The CDR3 region has the DNA TGTGCCAGCAGCCTAAAGGGGGCTCCCACACCCCTCCACTTT.

V and J are TRBV19 and TRBJ1-6; 7 nucleotides line up with TRBD1. The germline V gene encodes CDR1 LNHDA and CDR2 SQIVND (reference sequence). CDR3 length: 15 residues. V lost 7 bases to trimming and J lost 3 bases; unmatched junction nucleotides: 6. The chain's CDR3 is CASNPRDSYNSPLHF. The CDR3 DNA reads TGTGCCAGTAATCCCCGGGACAGCTATAATTCACCCCTCCACTTT.

The chain joins TRBV6-1 to TRBJ1-5, with D possibly TRBD1 on 5 matching bases. The CDR3 totals 18 residues. CDR1 and CDR2 (germline): MNHNS, SASEGT. The V end was cut by 3 bases, the J end by 2 bases, with 20 bases between. The CDR3 loop reads CASSERQGGSMGNQPQHF. The CDR3 DNA is TGTGCCAGCAGTGAGAGGCAGGGCGGTTCGATGGGCAATCAGCCCCAGCATTTT.

The chain joins TRBV5-1 to TRBJ1-3; no clear D gene. V was pared by 3 bases and J by 4 bases, with 17 bases between. Per germline, CDR1 SGHRS and CDR2 YFSETQ. This CDR3 region has 16 residues. The CDR3 loop is CASSSGGPQSGNTIYF. The DNA of the CDR3 is TGCGCCAGCAGCTCGGGAGGGCCGCAATCGGGAAACACCATATATTTT.

This clone was recorded once. This chain links TRBV7-2 with TRBJ2-4; TRBD1 aligns across 9 bases. This CDR3 is 14 amino acids long. Germline loops: CDR1 SGHTA, CDR2 FQGNSA. V dropped 5 bases and J dropped 6; count of bases not matched to a gene: 5. CDR3 sequence: CASSPDRGGNIQYF. The CDR3, as DNA: TGTGCCAGCAGCCCGGACAGGGGAGGAAACATTCAGTACTTC.

This chain links TRBV3-1 (or the pseudogene TRBV3-2) with TRBJ2-3; D is possibly TRBD2 (5 bases). CDR3 size: 16 residues. Germline CDR1 is LGHDT and CDR2 is YNNKEL (reference sequence). V lost 4 bases and J 4 bases, leaving 18 bases between the germline ends. CDR3 amino acids: CASSRGSVRRADTQYF. The CDR3 nucleotides read TGTGCCAGCAGCCGAGGTTCGGTTCGGCGGGCAGATACGCAGTATTTT.

The V call is TRBV7-2, the J call TRBJ2-7; D perhaps matches TRBD2 (7 bases). This CDR3 has 15 residues. Germline V lookup: CDR1 SGHTA, CDR2 FQGNSA. Trimming shortened V by 1 base and J by 12 bases, and 22 bases separated the two germline ends. The CDR3 is CASSLGGGTSSPWYF. In DNA, the CDR3 is TGTGCCAGCAGCTTAGGGGGGGGGACATCAAGTCCCTGGTACTTC.

CDR3 residues: CASSFREGRETQYF. The DNA of the CDR3 is TGCGCCAGCAGCTTTAGGGAGGGCCGGGAGACCCAGTACTTC. This chain joins TRBV5-1 and TRBJ2-5; 7 nucleotides align to TRBD2. The V segment lost 2 bases and the J segment 5 bases; nucleotides outside the gene matches: 6. CDR1 is SGHRS, CDR2 YFSETQ, per germline. This CDR3 contains 14 residues.

The gene calls are TRBV5-1 and TRBJ2-5, with D tentatively TRBD1 (5 bases). The CDR3 has 14 amino acids. V lost 4 bases and J lost 4, with 14 bases in between. Germline V gene data show CDR1 as SGHRS and CDR2 as YFSETQ. CDR3 sequence reads: CASSDQGTGETQYF. The CDR3 region has the DNA TGCGCCAGCAGCGATCAGGGTACGGGAGAGACCCAGTACTTC. Together with reference TRBV5-1 and TRBJ2-5, the CDR3 gives the full variable domain: KAGVTQTPRYLIKTRGQQVTLSCSPISGHRSVSWYQQTPGQGLQFLFEYFSETQRNKGNFPGRFSGRQFSNSRSEMNVSTLELGDSALYLCASSDQGTGETQYFGPGTRLLVL.

The rearrangement uses TRBV7-2 and TRBJ2-7, with D uncertain. Germline assignment: CDR1 SGHTA and CDR2 FQGNSA. The V gene lost 4 bases and the J gene lost 4 bases, with 5 bases spanning the gap. The CDR3 extends over 11 amino acids. The CDR3 DNA follows: TGTGCCAGCAGCTCCATGTACGAGCAGTACTTC. It codes for CASSSMYEQYF.

The genes are TRBV6-1 and TRBJ1-5, with 9 bases that match TRBD1. CDR3 size: 15 residues. Germline CDR1 is MNHNS and CDR2 is SASEGT. The V and J ends lost 2 bases and 7 bases, in that order; junction bases with no gene match: 6. The CDR3 DNA follows: TGTGCCAGCAGTGAAAGGGGACAGGGTGGCCAGCCCCAGCATTTT. It specifies CASSERGQGGQPQHF.

The rearrangement joins TRBV7-2 to TRBJ1-1; D remains ambiguous. CDR3 size: 13 residues. Germline CDR1 reads SGHTA; CDR2 reads FQGNSA. Trimming removed 5 bases at V and 0 bases at J, with 7 bases between. CDR3 DNA: TGTGCCAGCAGCCTGCGATTGAACACTGAAGCTTTCTTT. This codes for CASSLRLNTEAFF. Using reference TRBV7-2 and TRBJ1-1 for the parts outside the CDR3, the full variable domain is GAGVSQSPSNKVTEKGKDVELRCDPISGHTALYWYRQSLGQGLEFLIYFQGNSAPDKSGLPSDRFSAERTGGSVSTLTIQRTQQEDSAVYLCASSLRLNTEAFFGQGTRLTVV.

This chain connects TRBV24-1 to TRBJ2-5; TRBD1 might be the D (6 bases). The CDR3 length is 14 residues. Trimming left V 3 bases short and J 2 bases short, with 9 bases between. CDR1 and CDR2 (germline): KGHDR, SFDVKD. In nucleotides, the CDR3 is TGTGCCACCAGTGATGTAGGGGGACAAGAGACCCAGTACTTC. Translating gives CATSDVGGQETQYF.

The chain recombines TRBV6-6 with TRBJ1-4; 7 bases are shared with TRBD1. This CDR3 spans 12 amino acids. Trimming cost V 6 bases and J 7 bases; bases outside gene matches: 2. Germline CDR1 MNHNY, CDR2 SVGAGI (reference sequence). CDR3 bases: TGTGCCAGCAGGGACAGGATTGAAAAACTGTTTTTT. This sequence encodes CASRDRIEKLFF.